The 4 T cell receptor beta chains reported below all come from one sample, sequenced in a study of T cell responses to AZD1222 COVID-19 vaccine. Clones were read by immunoSEQ multiplex PCR, and TCRdb kept only the in-frame ones, dropping some. The sample shows around 140,000 clones, and under 2.5% sits with its ten largest clones. The sample was peripheral blood. The receptors come from an adult in good health.

The chain links TRBV28 to TRBJ1-6; TRBD1 might be the D (6 bases). The CDR3 sequence is 17 residues long. Germline CDR1 MDHEN, CDR2 SYDVKM. Deletions cut 7 bases from V and 6 bases from J, with 22 bases between. The chain's CDR3 is CASTPRVGTGTNSPLHF. CDR3 in DNA: TGTGCCAGCACTCCTCGGGTGGGCACAGGGACTAATTCACCCCTCCACTTT.

This chain links TRBV4-2 with TRBJ2-5, with D possibly TRBD1 on 6 matching bases. Germline V gene sequence: CDR1 LGHNA, CDR2 YNFKEQ. The CDR3 totals 16 residues. The V gene lost 1 base and the J gene lost 1 base, with 13 bases spanning the gap. CDR3 sequence reads: CASSQGGAGAQETQYF. CDR3 DNA: TGTGCCAGCAGCCAAGGTGGAGCAGGGGCCCAAGAGACCCAGTACTTC.

The V and J genes are TRBV3-1 (or the pseudogene TRBV3-2) and TRBJ1-2; 8 nucleotides line up with TRBD1. The CDR3 totals 16 residues. V shed 1 base, J shed 2 bases, and the junction held 6 bases outside the gene matches. CDR1 and CDR2 from the germline V gene are LGHDT and YNNKEL (reference sequence). CDR3 region: CASSQVVNRGNYGYTF. For the CDR3, the DNA is TGTGCCAGCAGCCAAGTGGTTAACAGGGGGAACTATGGCTACACCTTC.

The chain couples TRBV9 to TRBJ1-2, with no clear D. CDR3 length equals 15 residues. The V and J ends lost 0 bases and 6 bases respectively, with 15 bases between them. Germline values: CDR1 SGDLS, CDR2 YYNGEE. The CDR3 sequence: CASSVEVPGRNGYTF. DNA of the CDR3: TGTGCCAGCAGCGTAGAGGTTCCGGGCCGCAATGGCTACACCTTC. Full variable domain (rest looked up from reference TRBV9 and TRBJ1-2): DSGVTQTPKHLITATGQRVTLRCSPRSGDLSVYWYQQSLDQGLQFLIQYYNGEERAKGNILERFSAQQFPDLHSELNLSSLELGDSALYFCASSVEVPGRNGYTFGSGTRLTVV.